This T cell receptor beta chain was captured by sequencing in a study of control samples from healthy donors and cancer patients. Repertoires were generated with immunoSEQ multiplex PCR, while TCRdb's copy carries only in-frame clones and drops some. Here the sample spans approximately 190,000 clones, approximately 90% being singletons. This sequence was found in a man in his thirties or forties in good health. The sample taken for sequencing was blood.

CDR3 amino acids: CAISESGTGFGEQYF. Here the CDR3 DNA reads TGTGCCATCAGTGAGTCCGGGACAGGGTTCGGCGAGCAGTACTTC. The chain uses TRBV10-3 and TRBJ2-7; the match to TRBD1 covers 9 bases. Germline V gene sequence: CDR1 ENHRY, CDR2 SYGVKD. V gave up 0 bases and J gave up 6 bases; unmatched junction bases: 6. This CDR3 comprises 15 residues.